This entry lists 5 T cell receptor beta chains sequenced from one sample in a study of blood T cell repertoires in COVID-19. Sequencing used immunoSEQ multiplex PCR; TCRdb keeps in-frame clones, though not all of them. The sample holds almost 70,000 clones; about 91% are singletons and the top ten take over 6%. Material for sequencing was peripheral blood. The receptors originated from a woman in her 70s with acute or convalescent COVID-19.

This clone was recorded once. The CDR3 coding sequence is TGTGCCAGCAGCTTAACGGCTGCGGTTCGTGCTTTCTTT. Its protein product is CASSLTAAVRAFF. The chain couples TRBV11-2 to TRBJ1-1; D not certain. The CDR3 length is 13 residues. V dropped 2 bases and J dropped 11 bases, with 15 bases sitting between them. The germline V gene encodes CDR1 SGHAT and CDR2 FQNNGV.

This clone has just a few counts. The chain uses TRBV5-6 and TRBJ2-5; 11 nucleotides match TRBD1. With 6 bases clipped from V and 5 bases from J, the junction kept 12 bases outside the gene matches. Germline V gene data show CDR1 as SGHDT and CDR2 as YYEEEE. This CDR3 has 16 residues. The CDR3 loop is CASTIRRTGGSETQYF. The CDR3, as DNA: TGTGCCAGCACCATTAGACGGACAGGGGGCTCGGAGACCCAGTACTTC. The full variable domain, in which reference TRBV5-6 and TRBJ2-5 provide the parts outside the CDR3, is DAGVTQSPTHLIKTRGQQVTLRCSPKSGHDTVSWYQQALGQGPQFIFQYYEEEERQRGNFPDRFSGHQFPNYSSELNVNALLLGDSALYLCASTIRRTGGSETQYFGPGTRLLVL.

This clone showed up just a few times. The V call is TRBV24-1, the J call TRBJ2-1; D possibly corresponds to TRBD2 (7 bases). Trimming stripped 4 bases from V and 8 bases from J, with 14 bases between. Germline CDR1 reads KGHDR; CDR2 reads SFDVKD. The CDR3 runs 14 residues. The CDR3 region is CATSDPGGLDEQFF. For the CDR3, the DNA is TGTGCCACCAGTGACCCGGGGGGCCTCGATGAGCAGTTCTTC.

V usage is TRBV7-9 and J usage is TRBJ1-3; TRBD1 aligns across 10 bases. This CDR3 is 16 amino acids long. Per germline, CDR1 SEHNR and CDR2 FQNEAQ (reference sequence). Losses at the gene ends were 0 bases for V and 2 bases for J; bases not matched to a gene: 1. Here the CDR3 reads CASSLAGQGAGNTIYF. DNA of the CDR3: TGTGCCAGCAGCTTAGCCGGACAGGGGGCTGGAAACACCATATATTTT.

V is TRBV30 and J is TRBJ2-1; TRBD2 matches 10 bases. The trim removed 2 bases at V and 8 bases at J, leaving 18 bases unmatched. Germline V gives CDR1 GTSNPN, CDR2 SVGIG (reference sequence). CDR3 length: 18 residues. The CDR3, as DNA: TGTGCCTGGAGTTCTAGCGGGAGAAGGGTCAACGGTAGGGATGAGCAGTTCTTC. This codes for CAWSSSGRRVNGRDEQFF. The full variable domain, in which reference TRBV30 and TRBJ2-1 provide the parts outside the CDR3, is SQTIHQWPATLVQPVGSPLSLECTVEGTSNPNLYWYRQAAGRGLQLLFYSVGIGQISSEVPQNLSASRPQDRQFILSSKKLLLSDSGFYLCAWSSSGRRVNGRDEQFFGPGTRLTVL.